Described below is a single TCR beta chain sequence and its context. Its antigen remains unknown. This sample is drawn from a study of identical twins. Broader study findings: Zero-insertion analyses could be partly confounded by invariant MAIT and iNKT cells.

The CDR3 consists of 13 residues. The germline V gene encodes CDR1 MGHDK and CDR2 SYGVNS. The ends were cut back, 1 base at V and 7 bases at J, with 10 bases in the middle. One entry per CDR3 protein results from TCRdb running MiXCR on the 5' RACE reads. This table has roughly 480,000 distinct CDR3 sequences, approximately 24% appearing once. These data were also reused for a study on T cells expressing NK-cell markers. According to that study: Of the CD8+ T cell pool in about six donors, roughly 1.0-7.0% was accounted for by dominant NKG2C+ clonotypes.

Material: CD4+ T cells sorted from blood. The rearrangement joins TRBV25-1 to TRBJ2-5, with D unclear. The receptor was isolated from a woman aged 18-29 years in good health. CDR3 DNA: TGTGCCAGCAGTGAATTTAACTATCGGACCCAGTACTTC. Residues: CASSEFNYRTQYF.